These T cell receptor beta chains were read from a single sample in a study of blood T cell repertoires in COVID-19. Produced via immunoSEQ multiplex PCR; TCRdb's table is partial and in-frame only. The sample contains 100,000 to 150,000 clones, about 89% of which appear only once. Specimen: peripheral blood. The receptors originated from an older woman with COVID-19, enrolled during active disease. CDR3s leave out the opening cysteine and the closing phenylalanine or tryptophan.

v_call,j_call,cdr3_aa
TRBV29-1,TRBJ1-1,SSRRGGDTEAF
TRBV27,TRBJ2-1,ASSLTTSVSGEWSEQF
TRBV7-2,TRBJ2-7,ASSPRTGGLQSSYEQY
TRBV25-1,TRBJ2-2,ASSRYLNTGELF
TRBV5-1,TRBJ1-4,ASNRGEGRSEKLF
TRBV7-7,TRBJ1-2,ASSLAGWKGQRYGYT
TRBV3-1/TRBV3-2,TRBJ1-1,ASSQPPRHL
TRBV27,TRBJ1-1,ASSTGVGTEAF
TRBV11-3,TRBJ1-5,ASSLDTENQPQH
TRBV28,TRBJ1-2,ASSSGQGANYGYT
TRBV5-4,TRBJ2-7,ASSHGGLAGSYEQY
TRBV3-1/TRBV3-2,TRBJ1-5,ASSRSDRGQNQPQH